This TCR beta chain was captured in a study of cytomegalovirus exposure and HLA in healthy donors (dated 2017 in TCRdb). Notes on the research overall: In an earlier analysis of some 550 of the donors, 276 Gb of sequence data and 117 million unique TCR beta sequences from 150 million to 200 million T cells were reported. To predict cytomegalovirus infection status, the study brought together high-throughput TCR immunosequencing, statistical association of individual TCRs with disease status, and machine learning. Typing coverage differed by locus: A, B, C, DRB1 and DQB1 were typed in about 629-640 donors, DQA1 in about 560, DPA1 in approximately 610, and DPB1 in roughly 450. Along with the roughly 670-subject first cohort, a separate validation cohort of approximately 110 different subjects was used. Using immunosequencing, the study profiled T cell repertoires from 550 to 750 subjects and related those repertoires to cytomegalovirus serostatus. Rather than drawing on any new phenotypic data, the later analysis identified candidate immune exposures from TCR beta sequences and the way those sequences occurred across donors. Donor age, sex, ethnicity and CMV serostatus were compiled alongside the repertoire data. The study aimed to test whether signatures of past pathogen exposure could be identified by cataloging public T cell receptors. Of the roughly 430 genotyped donors, 65% to 90% fell in the genetic ancestry cluster associated with self-reported Caucasian donors. An early release that covered several hundred HLA-typed donors contained approximately 300 gigabases of sequencing data and 75 million to 100 million unique TCR sequences. Every repertoire in the discovery cohort had been generated on one and the same sequencing platform. To study patterns of TCR occurrence, a later analysis re-analyzed previously published TCR beta repertoires from more than 550 donors and added high-resolution HLA genotyping. Among almost 400 genotyped donors of the cohort, an average of about 240,000 unique TCR beta nucleotide sequences were sequenced per donor, around 20% of them non-productive. HLA typing included class I and class II loci at four-digit resolution. Genome-wide SNP genotypes for about three fifths of the roughly 700 donors were used in a later genetic analysis, which treated that subset as a discovery cohort. An earlier analysis of a few hundred of the donors applied high-throughput TCR beta sequencing to assess whether each TCR beta V gene segment acted as functional or pseudogenic. Four to six DR-DQ haplotypes were handled as single units for association and clustering because linkage in the cohort was strong.

The cohort consisted of hundreds of healthy bone marrow donors. Cohort members were all nominally healthy when sampled, although unrecorded immune exposures were likely present. The donor tested CMV seronegative and was one of the 352 seronegative cohort members. A peripheral blood sample was provided by each donor, and peripheral blood mononuclear cells were used for TCR beta sequencing. Genomic DNA extraction from the blood cell samples was performed with the Qiagen DNeasy Blood Extraction Kit. Receptor libraries were prepared by the immunoSEQ multiplex PCR assay. The multiplex PCR relied on a mix of 60 forward primers for TCR Vbeta segments and 13 reverse primers for TCR Jbeta segments. Amplification of the CDR3 region of rearranged TCR beta genes was performed with a multiplex PCR assay on genomic DNA. The Illumina HiSeq System was used to sequence the amplified TCR beta libraries as 87-base-pair reads. The study's processing was this. A later analysis counted about 82 million unique TCR beta chains across the 550 to 800 repertoires, and around 12 million of these chains were shared by at least two donors. Raw reads were error-corrected and collapsed into unique sequences with a nearest-neighbor algorithm that merged closely related sequences to remove PCR and sequencing errors. CDR3 sequences were aligned to IMGT reference sequences to assign V, D and J gene segments. For a sequence to be retained, a match of at least six nucleotides was required to both a V gene segment and a J gene segment. Rearrangements were classified as productive when the CDR3 lacked stop codons and remained in frame with V and J, and all other rearrangements were classified as non-productive. Following IMGT convention, CDR3 was defined as the stretch from the second conserved V-encoded cysteine up to the conserved J-encoded phenylalanine. The earlier analysis of some 550 of the donors excluded any sequence lacking an unambiguous match to a single V gene segment. In an earlier analysis of about 590 of the donors, a V segment was called functional when productive rearrangements were above 56.7%, and segregating when the standard deviation between donors exceeded 5%. A statistical classification framework was developed to diagnose cytomegalovirus status using the catalog of TCR beta chain sequences. A later analysis assigned V and J genes by comparing TCR nucleotide sequences with IMGT/GENE-DB human TR gene sequences. The TCRdist pipeline was used in a later analysis to assign CDR3 sequences and most-parsimonious VDJ recombination scenarios. A later analysis defined each TCR beta chain by its CDR3 amino acid sequence plus V-gene family, and excluded reads lacking a unique V-gene family. As a way to deal with suspected cross-contamination and a sequencing artifact, a later analysis dropped 640 or so nucleotide sequences that were highly shared and had low generation probability. A later analysis calculated a clonal expansion index for each public chain from normalized within-repertoire ranks of inferred template counts. In a later analysis, generation probabilities were computed with a VDJ recombination model fitted to out-of-frame rearrangements, and the resulting probabilities were checked against IGoR. In a later analysis, TCR-TCR, TCR-HLA and TCR-CMV co-occurrence was scored with hypergeometric tests, and a repertoire-size bias correction was applied to TCR pairs. To estimate false discovery rates, a later analysis permuted the HLA or CMV assignments 20 times. In a later analysis, co-occurring TCRs were grouped using DBSCAN, and TCRdist sequence similarity was added for clustering within HLA-allele-positive subsets. Repertoires with fewer than 30,000 or more than 120,000 public chains were left out of co-occurrence clustering, as were several repertoires with anomalous nucleotide sharing. Held by TCRdb, this immuneACCESS table contains in-frame sequences only and omits some clones. Under half of the omission traces to an unresolved V gene where checked; the cause of the rest is unknown. V, J and clone size reflect that table, while D and trimming were determined from the DNA. The sample includes 150,000 to 200,000 clones, with 60% to 85% observed a single time. Together, the top ten hold 5.7% of the sample.

Summary of the overall study and its limitations: In a later analysis, TCR association rates were found to vary across HLA loci, with the most associated TCRs seen for DRB1 alleles and the fewest for HLA-C alleles. Linkage disequilibrium might explain the correlated functional status among segregating V segments, but an unknown experimental factor could not be ruled out. Immune exposure information for the cohort was limited to CMV serostatus. The sequencing pipeline was judged likely to have produced a cluster of highly shared sequence variants as a technical artifact. In vitro tests confirmed that three of the cytomegalovirus-associated TCR beta chains recognize cytomegalovirus antigens. Only TCR beta chains were sequenced in this cohort, and the absence of alpha or paired-chain data limited detectable features. In an earlier analysis of approximately 600 of the donors, most TCR beta V segments were observed in productive rearrangements about 87% or about 30% of the time, broadly matching IMGT annotations. Assigning TCR associations to individual alleles was difficult when HLA alleles, especially DR and DQ, strongly co-occurred. An association between a missense DCLRE1C variant and V-gene and J-gene trimming of TCR beta chains was found in a later genetic analysis and replicated in an independent cohort. Across donors, most TCR sequences were observed very rarely, whereas some public TCRs were present in many individuals. The classifier was reported to diagnose cytomegalovirus status with high specificity and sensitivity in both the original cohort and the validation cohort. A later analysis associated about 18,000 TCR beta sequences with specific HLA alleles at a false discovery rate of 0.05. Some IMGT-functional V segments, including TRBV6-2 and TRBV6-3, could not be distinguished by the 87-base-pair reads and were therefore excluded. The study gave a list of 150 to 200 TCR beta chains associated with cytomegalovirus. A later analysis reported that several top co-occurrence clusters appeared linked to parvovirus B19, influenza, CMV and Epstein-Barr virus. Presence/absence analyses assumed roughly uniform sequencing depth across donors, an assumption that may not hold. According to a later analysis, most CMV-associated TCR beta chains appeared to be HLA-restricted, and the HLA associations seemed to be driven largely by CMV exposure. Because some donors lacked HLA typing at each locus, the association tests relied only on the typed subset. A later analysis found that HLA-associated TCR beta chains were more clonally expanded and had lower generation probabilities than equally common non-associated chains. The earlier analysis of almost 600 of the donors excluded seventeen rarely observed V segments, including chromosome 9 orphons, because counts were too low. A further reported finding was that TCR beta sequences accurately predicted the HLA-A and HLA-B alleles for most subjects in the first cohort. It was suggested by the authors that the approach could potentially be generalized to other disease states and immunological phenotypes. In a later genetic analysis, fewer N-insertions in productive TCRs were reported among donors in an Asian-associated ancestry cluster than the roughly 700-donor mean.

Points on this clone: No antigen is known for it. Relative to the germline gene, one junction end is altered; a read error may explain this.

The CDR3 measures 13 amino acids from cysteine to phenylalanine. Only the CDR3 DNA is retained, 39 bases long and in frame from the first base. Reading the germline V gene (reference sequence) gives CDR1 SEHNR and CDR2 FQNEAQ. This TCR was recovered from a man in his forties in good health and CMV-seronegative. The chain was built from TRBV7-9 and TRBJ1-1, with 7 bases aligning to TRBD1. The specimen sequenced was PBMCs. The DNA is as follows: TGTTCCAGCAGCTCCGACAGGGAATCTGAAGCTTTCTTT. Translated, this is CSSSSDRESEAFF.